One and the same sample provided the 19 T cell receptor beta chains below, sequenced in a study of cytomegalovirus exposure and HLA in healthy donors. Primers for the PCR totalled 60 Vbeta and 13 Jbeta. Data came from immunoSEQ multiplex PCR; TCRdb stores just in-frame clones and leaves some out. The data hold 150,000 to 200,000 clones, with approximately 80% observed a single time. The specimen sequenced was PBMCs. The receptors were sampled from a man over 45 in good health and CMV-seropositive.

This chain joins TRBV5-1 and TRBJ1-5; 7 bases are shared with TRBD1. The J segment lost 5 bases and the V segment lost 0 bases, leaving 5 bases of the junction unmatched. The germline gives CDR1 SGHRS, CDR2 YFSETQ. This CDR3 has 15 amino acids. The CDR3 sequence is CASSLEGARDQPQHF. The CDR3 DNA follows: TGCGCCAGCAGCTTGGAGGGGGCGCGAGATCAGCCCCAGCATTTT.

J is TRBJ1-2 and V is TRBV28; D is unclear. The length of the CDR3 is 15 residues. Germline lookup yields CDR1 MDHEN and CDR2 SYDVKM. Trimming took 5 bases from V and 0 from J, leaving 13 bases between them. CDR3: CASSPLPPSNYGYTF. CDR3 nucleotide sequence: TGTGCCAGCAGTCCGCTACCCCCTTCTAACTATGGCTACACCTTC.

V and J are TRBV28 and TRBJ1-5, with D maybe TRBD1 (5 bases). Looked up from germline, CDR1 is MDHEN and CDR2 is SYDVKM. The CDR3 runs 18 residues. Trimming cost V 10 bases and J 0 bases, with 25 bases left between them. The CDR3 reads CAIGGGRSRPYSNQPQHF. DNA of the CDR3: TGTGCCATCGGGGGGGGTAGGAGCCGGCCGTATAGCAATCAGCCCCAGCATTTT. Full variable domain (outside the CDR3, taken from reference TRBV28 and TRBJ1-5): DVKVTQSSRYLVKRTGEKVFLECVQDMDHENMFWYRQDPGLGLRLIYFSYDVKMKEKGDIPEGYSVSREKKERFSLILESASTNQTSMYLCAIGGGRSRPYSNQPQHFGDGTRLSIL.

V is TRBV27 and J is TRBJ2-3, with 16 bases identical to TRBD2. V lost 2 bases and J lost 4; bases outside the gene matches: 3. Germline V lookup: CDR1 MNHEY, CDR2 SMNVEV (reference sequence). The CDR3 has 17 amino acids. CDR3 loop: CASSLPGLAGGPDTQYF. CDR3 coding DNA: TGTGCCAGCAGTTTACCGGGACTAGCGGGGGGGCCAGATACGCAGTATTTT.

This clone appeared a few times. DNA for the CDR3: TGTGCCAGCAGCTCCCCCCAGGGGGCTCCTTACAATGAGCAGTTCTTC. This translates into CASSSPQGAPYNEQFF. This rearrangement joins TRBV11-1 to TRBJ2-1, with TRBD1 identical over 8 bases. Trimming cost V 4 bases and J 4 bases; bases outside gene matches: 9. CDR3 size: 16 residues. Germline V gene lookup returns CDR1 SGHAT and CDR2 FQDESV (reference sequence).

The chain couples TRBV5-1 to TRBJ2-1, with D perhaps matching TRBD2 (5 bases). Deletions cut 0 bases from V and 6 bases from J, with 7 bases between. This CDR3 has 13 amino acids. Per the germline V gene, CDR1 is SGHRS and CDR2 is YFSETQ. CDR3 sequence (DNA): TGCGCCAGCAGCTTGGCGGGGTTCAATGAGCAGTTCTTC. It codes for CASSLAGFNEQFF.

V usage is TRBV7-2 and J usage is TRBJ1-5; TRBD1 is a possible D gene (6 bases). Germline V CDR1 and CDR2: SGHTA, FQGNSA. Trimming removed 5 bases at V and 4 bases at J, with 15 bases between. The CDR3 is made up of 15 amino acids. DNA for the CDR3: TGTGCCAGCAGCCTTCTCGGGACAACTAATCAGCCCCAGCATTTT. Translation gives CASSLLGTTNQPQHF.

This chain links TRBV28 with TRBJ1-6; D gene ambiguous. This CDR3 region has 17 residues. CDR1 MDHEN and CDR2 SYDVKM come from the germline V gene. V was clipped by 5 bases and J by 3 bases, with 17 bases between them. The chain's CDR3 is CASSPVSGYGYNSPLHF. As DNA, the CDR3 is TGTGCCAGCAGTCCCGTGAGTGGTTACGGCTATAATTCACCCCTCCACTTT.

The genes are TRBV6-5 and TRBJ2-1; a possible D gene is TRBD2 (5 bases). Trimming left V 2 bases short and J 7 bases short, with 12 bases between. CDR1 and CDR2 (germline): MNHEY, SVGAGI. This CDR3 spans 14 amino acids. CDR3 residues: CASSYTGFLNEQFF. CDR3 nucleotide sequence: TGTGCCAGCAGTTACACGGGGTTTTTGAATGAGCAGTTCTTC.

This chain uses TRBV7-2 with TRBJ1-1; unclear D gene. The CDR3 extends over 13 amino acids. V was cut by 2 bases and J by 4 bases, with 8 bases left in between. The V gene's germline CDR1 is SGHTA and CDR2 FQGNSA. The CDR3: CASSLQLSTEAFF. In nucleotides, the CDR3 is TGTGCCAGCAGCTTACAATTGAGCACTGAAGCTTTCTTT. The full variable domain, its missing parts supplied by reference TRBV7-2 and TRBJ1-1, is GAGVSQSPSNKVTEKGKDVELRCDPISGHTALYWYRQSLGQGLEFLIYFQGNSAPDKSGLPSDRFSAERTGGSVSTLTIQRTQQEDSAVYLCASSLQLSTEAFFGQGTRLTVV.

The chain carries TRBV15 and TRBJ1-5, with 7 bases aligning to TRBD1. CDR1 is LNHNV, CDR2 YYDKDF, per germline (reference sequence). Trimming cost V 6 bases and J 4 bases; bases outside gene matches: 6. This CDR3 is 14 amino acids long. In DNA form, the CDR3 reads TGTGCCACCAGTTCCGACAGGGTGAATCAGCCCCAGCATTTT. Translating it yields CATSSDRVNQPQHF.

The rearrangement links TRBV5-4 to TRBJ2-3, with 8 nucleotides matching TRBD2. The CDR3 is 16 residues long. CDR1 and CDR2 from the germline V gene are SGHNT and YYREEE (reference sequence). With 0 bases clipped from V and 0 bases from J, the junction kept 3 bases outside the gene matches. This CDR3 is CASSLAGGGSTDTQYF. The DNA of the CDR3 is TGTGCCAGCAGCTTGGCCGGGGGGGGGAGCACAGATACGCAGTATTTT.

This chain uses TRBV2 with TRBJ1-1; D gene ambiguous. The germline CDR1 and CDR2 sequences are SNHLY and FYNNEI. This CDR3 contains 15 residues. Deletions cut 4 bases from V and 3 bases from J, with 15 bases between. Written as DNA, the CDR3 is TGTGCCAGCAGTGCTGAGGGCCCGGCCTACACTGAAGCTTTCTTT. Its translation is CASSAEGPAYTEAFF.

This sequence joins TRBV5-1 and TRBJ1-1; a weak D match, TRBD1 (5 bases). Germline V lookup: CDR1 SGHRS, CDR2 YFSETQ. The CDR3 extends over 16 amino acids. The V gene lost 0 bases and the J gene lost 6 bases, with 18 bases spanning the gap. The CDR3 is CASSLAPSGQRAEAFF. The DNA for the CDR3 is TGCGCCAGCAGCTTGGCCCCGTCAGGGCAGCGAGCTGAAGCTTTCTTT.

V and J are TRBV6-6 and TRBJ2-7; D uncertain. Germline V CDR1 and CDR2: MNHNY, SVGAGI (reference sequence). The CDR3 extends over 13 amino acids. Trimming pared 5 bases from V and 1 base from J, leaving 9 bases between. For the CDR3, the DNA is TGTGCCAGCAGTCGCGAGGAATCCTACGAGCAGTACTTC. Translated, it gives CASSREESYEQYF.

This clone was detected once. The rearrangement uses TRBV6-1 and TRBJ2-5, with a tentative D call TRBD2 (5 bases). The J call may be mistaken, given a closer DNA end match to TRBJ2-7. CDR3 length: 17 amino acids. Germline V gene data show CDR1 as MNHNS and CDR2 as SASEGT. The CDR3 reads CASSEARARGPTYEQYF. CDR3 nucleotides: TGTGCCAGCAGTGAAGCGCGGGCCCGAGGGCCTACCTACGAGCAGTACTTC.

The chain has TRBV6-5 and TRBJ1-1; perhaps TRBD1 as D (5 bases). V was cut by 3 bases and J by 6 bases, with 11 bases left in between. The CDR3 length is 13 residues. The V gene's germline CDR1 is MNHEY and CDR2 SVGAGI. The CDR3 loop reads CASSYRGKAEAFF. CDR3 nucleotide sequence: TGTGCCAGCAGTTATAGGGGTAAGGCTGAAGCTTTCTTT.

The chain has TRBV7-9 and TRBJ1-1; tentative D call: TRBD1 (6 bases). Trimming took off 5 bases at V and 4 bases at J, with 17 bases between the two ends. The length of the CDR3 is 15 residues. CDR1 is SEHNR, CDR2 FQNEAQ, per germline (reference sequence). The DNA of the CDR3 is TGTGCCAGCAGCGCAAGACAGGTTCTTGGCACTGAAGCTTTCTTT. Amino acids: CASSARQVLGTEAFF.

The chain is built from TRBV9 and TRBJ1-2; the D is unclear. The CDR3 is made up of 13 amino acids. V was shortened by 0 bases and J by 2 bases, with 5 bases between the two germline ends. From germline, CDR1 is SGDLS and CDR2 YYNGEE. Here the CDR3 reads CASSVAENYGYTF. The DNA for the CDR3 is TGTGCCAGCAGCGTAGCAGAAAACTATGGCTACACCTTC.